Following are 22 T cell receptor beta chains from one sample sequenced in a study of cytotoxic CD8 clonotypes in ibrutinib-treated CLL. Measured with immunoSEQ multiplex PCR; TCRdb has only the in-frame clones, and not every one. The sample holds 300,000 to 350,000 clones; roughly 79% are singletons and the top ten take over 5.5%. The sequencing here drew on PBMCs, taken before ibrutinib treatment. The receptors originated from a human donor with chronic lymphocytic leukemia.

This clone was counted a single time. V and J are TRBV2 and TRBJ1-5; D possibly corresponds to TRBD1 (5 bases). Germline lookup yields CDR1 SNHLY and CDR2 FYNNEI. The CDR3 has 13 residues. V was trimmed by 3 bases and J by 10 bases, leaving 13 bases between them. CDR3 in DNA: TGTGCCAGCAGTGAGAGGGGACCTGAACCCCAGCATTTT. This gives the protein CASSERGPEPQHF. The full variable domain, rest sourced from reference TRBV2 and TRBJ1-5, is EPEVTQTPSHQVTQMGQEVILRCVPISNHLYFYWYRQILGQKVEFLVSFYNNEISEKSEIFDDQFSVERPDGSNFTLKIRSTKLEDSAMYFCASSERGPEPQHFGDGTRLSIL.

The rearrangement links TRBV20-1 to TRBJ2-5; D call uncertain. Germline assignment: CDR1 DFQATT and CDR2 SNEGSKA (reference sequence). The CDR3 runs 10 residues. V was pared by 6 bases and J by 3 bases, with 5 bases between. CDR3 DNA: TGCAGTGCAGCAGAAGAGACCCAGTACTTC. Its protein product is CSAAEETQYF.

V is TRBV4-1 and J is TRBJ1-1; D unresolved. In germline, CDR1 is MGHRA, CDR2 YSYEKL. The CDR3 has 11 residues. V lost 1 base and J lost 10, with 7 bases in between. This CDR3 reads CASSQGWVAFF. Written as DNA, the CDR3 is TGCGCCAGCAGCCAAGGATGGGTAGCTTTCTTT.

The rearrangement uses TRBV9 and TRBJ2-1; 9 bases map to TRBD2. The CDR3 totals 14 residues. The germline V gene has CDR1 SGDLS and CDR2 YYNGEE. The CDR3 DNA is TGTGCGTCAGGCGGGAGGGCCGGGTTGAATGAGCAGTTCTTC. This encodes CASGGRAGLNEQFF.

J is TRBJ1-2 and V is TRBV11-1, with D possibly matching TRBD1 (6 bases). CDR1 is SGHAT, CDR2 FQDESV, per germline (reference sequence). There are 15 residues in the CDR3. The V and J ends lost 5 bases and 3 bases respectively, with 16 bases between them. This CDR3 is CASSRGTSGDYGYTF. The DNA for the CDR3 is TGTGCCAGCAGCCGTGGGACATCGGGGGACTATGGCTACACCTTC.

The chain joins TRBV4-2 to TRBJ1-5; D remains ambiguous. This CDR3 has 17 residues. Trimming pared 6 bases from V and 4 bases from J, leaving 22 bases between. CDR1 is LGHNA, CDR2 YNFKEQ, per germline. The CDR3 coding sequence is TGTGCCAGCAGTCCCGGAAAGGTTACCCAGCTGAATCAGCCCCAGCATTTT. Encoded protein: CASSPGKVTQLNQPQHF.

The chain employs TRBV5-6 and TRBJ2-1; D is unclear. V was shortened by 4 bases and J by 0 bases, with 11 bases between the two germline ends. From germline, CDR1 is SGHDT and CDR2 YYEEEE. This CDR3 contains 15 residues. In DNA form, the CDR3 reads TGTGCCAGCAGCAGAGGCTTGAGCTCCTACAATGAGCAGTTCTTC. Translating gives CASSRGLSSYNEQFF.

V gene TRBV6-5 combines with J gene TRBJ1-1, with 10 bases aligning to TRBD1. Losses at the gene ends were 5 bases for V and 5 bases for J; bases not matched to a gene: 5. The germline V gene encodes CDR1 MNHEY and CDR2 SVGAGI. The length of the CDR3 is 14 residues. CDR3 coding DNA: TGTGCCAGCAGTAGGGGACAGGGGTCAACTGAAGCTTTCTTT. Translation gives CASSRGQGSTEAFF.

The chain joins TRBV4-1 to TRBJ1-1; no reliable D call. The V gene's germline CDR1 is MGHRA and CDR2 YSYEKL. CDR3 length: 13 amino acids. Trimming removed 7 bases at V and 0 bases at J, with 9 bases between. Written as DNA, the CDR3 is TGCGCCAGCAACCCTCGTTTGAACACTGAAGCTTTCTTT. Its protein is CASNPRLNTEAFF.

This clone came up many times. This chain connects TRBV11-2 to TRBJ1-1; TRBD1 aligns across 8 bases. V dropped 1 base and J dropped 4; count of bases not matched to a gene: 2. The CDR3 covers 14 residues. Per the germline V gene, CDR1 is SGHAT and CDR2 is FQNNGV. CDR3 coding DNA: TGTGCCAGCAGCTTAGCTGACAGGGGCACTGAAGCTTTCTTT. Translating it yields CASSLADRGTEAFF. Supplemented by reference TRBV11-2 and TRBJ1-1, the full variable domain reads EAGVAQSPRYKIIEKRQSVAFWCNPISGHATLYWYQQILGQGPKLLIQFQNNGVVDDSQLPKDRFSAERLKGVDSTLKIQPAKLEDSAVYLCASSLADRGTEAFFGQGTRLTVV.

This clone has just a few counts. The chain is built from TRBV12-5 and TRBJ1-5; D is unclear. Per germline, CDR1 LGHNT and CDR2 FRNRAP. This CDR3 spans 12 amino acids. The V and J ends lost 0 bases and 6 bases respectively, with 3 bases between them. CDR3 protein: CASGLVLQPQHF. The CDR3 coding sequence is TGTGCTAGTGGTTTGGTACTTCAGCCCCAGCATTTT. The complete variable domain, with remaining parts taken from reference TRBV12-5 and TRBJ1-5, reads DARVTQTPRHKVTEMGQEVTMRCQPILGHNTVFWYRQTMMQGLELLAYFRNRAPLDDSGMPKDRFSAEMPDATLATLKIQPSEPRDSAVYFCASGLVLQPQHFGDGTRLSIL.

The chain joins TRBV7-3 to TRBJ1-1; D is uncertain. V was trimmed by 2 bases and J by 5 bases, leaving 12 bases between them. CDR1 is SGHTA and CDR2 is FQGTGA in the germline V gene. The CDR3 length is 14 residues. The CDR3 spells CASSLVRVGTEAFF. The CDR3 bases are TGTGCCAGCAGCTTAGTCCGAGTAGGGACTGAAGCTTTCTTT.

The chain carries TRBV6-5 and TRBJ1-5; TRBD1 agrees at 7 bases. This CDR3 region has 14 residues. The germline V gene has CDR1 MNHEY and CDR2 SVGAGI. The V segment lost 8 bases and the J segment 5 bases; nucleotides outside the gene matches: 9. The CDR3 sequence is CASQDGTVYQPQHF. CDR3 nucleotide sequence: TGTGCCAGCCAGGATGGGACAGTGTATCAGCCCCAGCATTTT.

The genes are TRBV27 and TRBJ2-7; 10 nucleotides match TRBD1. CDR3 size: 16 residues. Germline V gene sequence: CDR1 MNHEY, CDR2 SMNVEV (reference sequence). V shed 5 bases, J shed 1 base, and the junction held 8 bases outside the gene matches. The CDR3 reads CASSPSTGGISYEQYF. CDR3 DNA sequence: TGTGCCAGCAGTCCTTCGACAGGGGGCATTTCCTACGAGCAGTACTTC.

The chain couples TRBV5-1 to TRBJ2-4, with TRBD1 matching over 7 bases. This CDR3 is 15 amino acids long. Per the germline V gene, CDR1 is SGHRS and CDR2 is YFSETQ. Trimming cost V 0 bases and J 0 bases; bases outside gene matches: 0. DNA of the CDR3: TGCGCCAGCAGCTTGGCAGGGGGAGCCAAAAACATTCAGTACTTC. This encodes CASSLAGGAKNIQYF.

The V call is TRBV6-6, the J call TRBJ2-7, with 9 bases aligning to TRBD2. Germline-derived CDR1 and CDR2 are MNHNY and SVGAGI (reference sequence). V was clipped by 0 bases and J by 0 bases; unmatched bases: 3. CDR3 length: 16 amino acids. This chain's CDR3 is CASSYSQAGGSYEQYF. For the CDR3, the DNA is TGTGCCAGCAGTTACTCCCAAGCGGGAGGCTCCTACGAGCAGTACTTC.

This chain connects TRBV6-5 to TRBJ2-1; 15 bases are a match to TRBD2. The junction had 3 bases not matched to a gene; V was cut back by 3 bases and J by 6 bases. Germline V gene sequence: CDR1 MNHEY, CDR2 SVGAGI. The CDR3 sequence is 16 residues long. The CDR3 sequence: CASSYTGLAGGNEQFF. Written as DNA, the CDR3 is TGTGCCAGCAGTTATACGGGACTAGCGGGAGGCAATGAGCAGTTCTTC.

The chain joins TRBV4-2 to TRBJ1-3; D unresolved. CDR1 is LGHNA, CDR2 YNFKEQ, per germline. V lost 6 bases, J lost 8 bases, and 8 bases lay in between. CDR3 length: 11 residues. The CDR3 spells CASRSEYTIYF. CDR3 coding DNA: TGTGCCAGCAGGAGTGAGTACACCATATATTTT.

The V call is TRBV6-5, the J call TRBJ2-1; D is perhaps TRBD2 (6 bases). This CDR3 contains 15 residues. V was cut by 6 bases and J by 8 bases, with 20 bases left in between. The germline V gene encodes CDR1 MNHEY and CDR2 SVGAGI. The CDR3 loop reads CASSRGTYSGDEQFF. CDR3 DNA: TGTGCCAGCAGCCGTGGGACTTACTCGGGGGATGAGCAGTTCTTC.

The genes are TRBV9 and TRBJ2-7; D is perhaps TRBD1 (6 bases). The CDR3 has 16 amino acids. Germline assignment: CDR1 SGDLS and CDR2 YYNGEE. V gave up 0 bases and J gave up 5 bases, with 18 bases separating them. The CDR3 loop is CASSVGRNREYHEQYF. CDR3 in DNA: TGTGCCAGCAGCGTAGGGCGCAACAGGGAGTACCACGAGCAGTACTTC.

This chain links TRBV7-6 with TRBJ2-5; 7 nucleotides agree with TRBD1. V dropped 1 base and J dropped 1; count of bases not matched to a gene: 0. Germline V gene sequence: CDR1 SGHVS, CDR2 FNYEAQ. This CDR3 is built from 14 residues. The CDR3 region is CASSLGTGQETQYF. CDR3 bases: TGTGCCAGCAGCTTAGGGACAGGCCAAGAGACCCAGTACTTC.

In this sample, this clone turned up once. This chain joins TRBV18 and TRBJ2-3; 8 bases agree with TRBD1. Per the germline V gene, CDR1 is KGHSH and CDR2 is LQKENI. The CDR3 is made up of 14 amino acids. V lost 5 bases, J lost 4 bases, and 5 bases stayed unmatched. In DNA form, the CDR3 reads TGTGCCAGCTCATCGACAGGGGTGCCAGATACGCAGTATTTT. Protein: CASSSTGVPDTQYF.